Each of the 26 T cell receptor beta chains below was sequenced from the same sample in a study of blood T cells in healthy people across ages. A J-beta primer mix and a sample-barcoded 5' primer were used in a second PCR of about 7 to 12 cycles. TCRdb itself ran the 5' RACE reads through MiXCR, one entry per CDR3 protein. The sample has 650,000 to 800,000 distinct CDR3 sequences; approximately 44% are singletons. Sequencing input: blood. These receptors were collected from a man aged 55 to 70 in good health.

The chain links TRBV20-1 to TRBJ1-1; D gene ambiguous. V gave up 1 base and J gave up 0 bases, with 9 bases separating them. The CDR3 extends over 14 amino acids. CDR1 is DFQATT and CDR2 is SNEGSKA in the germline V gene (reference sequence). DNA for the CDR3: TGCAGTGCTAGAGTAACCGCGGTGAACACTGAAGCTTTCTTT. This codes for CSARVTAVNTEAFF.

This clonotype was detected only a few times. The chain combines TRBV29-1 with TRBJ2-7, with D maybe TRBD2 (5 bases). This CDR3 contains 13 residues. Germline CDR1 SQVTM, CDR2 ANQGSEA. V lost 0 bases, J lost 3 bases, and 9 bases lay in between. The CDR3 DNA reads as TGCAGCGTTGAAGATCGGGGTAGCTACGAGCAGTACTTC. Translating gives CSVEDRGSYEQYF.

In this sample, this clonotype turned up a few times. The chain couples TRBV3-1 to TRBJ2-7; 7 bases fit TRBD1. Germline V CDR1 and CDR2: LGHDT, YNNKEL (reference sequence). V trimming: 4 bases; J trimming: 3 bases; junction bases outside the gene matches: 6. The CDR3 is made up of 14 amino acids. The CDR3 is CASSLWTGHYEQYF. CDR3 in DNA: TGTGCCAGCAGCCTTTGGACAGGTCACTACGAGCAGTACTTC.

This clonotype was observed many times. The CDR3 loop is CSVGNLGTGSDTQYF. The CDR3 bases are TGCAGCGTTGGCAACTTAGGGACAGGGTCAGATACGCAGTATTTT. The rearrangement links TRBV29-1 to TRBJ2-3, with TRBD1 identical over 9 bases. CDR3 size: 15 residues. Germline CDR1 is SQVTM and CDR2 is ANQGSEA. J was trimmed by 4 bases and V by 4 bases; bases with no gene match: 9.

The gene calls are TRBV27 and TRBJ2-7; 7 bases are shared with TRBD1. Germline V gene lookup returns CDR1 MNHEY and CDR2 SMNVEV (reference sequence). V trimming: 5 bases; J trimming: 0 bases; junction bases outside the gene matches: 7. This CDR3 spans 15 amino acids. CDR3 coding DNA: TGTGCCAGCAGTAGGGATAGGGGGCTCTCCTACGAGCAGTACTTC. Translated: CASSRDRGLSYEQYF.

The J gene is TRBJ2-5, the V gene TRBV11-1; weak D call: TRBD1 (5 bases). The germline V gene has CDR1 SGHAT and CDR2 FQDESV (reference sequence). V lost 6 bases and J 6 bases, leaving 14 bases between the germline ends. This CDR3 comprises 13 residues. The CDR3 region is CASRLRGTQTQYF. In DNA, the CDR3 is TGTGCCAGCAGGCTTAGGGGTACGCAGACCCAGTACTTC.

This sequence joins TRBV29-1 and TRBJ1-1, with 9 bases lining up with TRBD1. V lost 6 bases to trimming and J lost 1 base; unmatched junction nucleotides: 3. The germline CDR1 and CDR2 sequences are SQVTM and ANQGSEA. CDR3 length equals 13 residues. In nucleotides, the CDR3 is TGCAGCGTGATGACAGGGGGGAACACTGAAGCTTTCTTT. This translates into CSVMTGGNTEAFF.

The CDR3 sequence: CASSQDRLAVYEQYF. CDR3 bases: TGCGCCAGCAGCCAAGATCGCCTAGCGGTCTACGAGCAGTACTTC. V usage is TRBV4-3 and J usage is TRBJ2-7; 7 nucleotides match TRBD2. V shed 0 bases and J 3 bases; nucleotides not matched to a gene: 5. Germline loops: CDR1 LGHNA, CDR2 YSLEER. CDR3 length: 15 amino acids.

The CDR3 sequence: CSARVAGNSPLHF. The CDR3 region has the DNA TGCAGTGCTAGAGTGGCAGGGAATTCACCCCTCCACTTT. The chain links TRBV20-1 to TRBJ1-6; the D gene is possibly TRBD1 (5 bases). Trimming removed 1 base from V and 7 bases from J, with 8 bases in between. CDR1 is DFQATT, CDR2 SNEGSKA, per germline (reference sequence). This CDR3 region has 13 residues.

This clonotype was recorded only once. The rearrangement links TRBV7-2 to TRBJ2-7; D uncertain. Germline V CDR1 and CDR2: SGHTA, FQGNSA. The ends were cut back, 0 bases at V and 7 bases at J, with 13 bases in the middle. The CDR3 runs to 14 residues. CDR3 in DNA: TGTGCCAGCAGCTTAGCGGGTCCCGCGAGGGAGCAGTACTTC. It translates to CASSLAGPAREQYF.

The chain has TRBV20-1 and TRBJ2-5; D possibly uses TRBD1 or TRBD2 (5 bases each). The CDR3 sequence is 15 residues long. CDR1 and CDR2 (germline): DFQATT, SNEGSKA (reference sequence). V lost 6 bases, J lost 0 bases, and 17 bases lay in between. This chain's CDR3 is CSARGWGPDQETQYF. Written as DNA, the CDR3 is TGCAGTGCCCGGGGCTGGGGACCGGACCAAGAGACCCAGTACTTC.

This clonotype was picked up a small number of times. The CDR3 spells CASSLRTSEKYF. The CDR3 DNA reads TGTGCCAGCAGCTTAAGGACTAGCGAGAAGTACTTC. This chain connects TRBV7-2 to TRBJ2-5, with 9 positions matching TRBD2. There are 12 residues in the CDR3. Trimming cost V 2 bases and J 12 bases; bases outside gene matches: 4. Looked up from germline, CDR1 is SGHTA and CDR2 is FQGNSA.

V is TRBV7-2 and J is TRBJ2-1; 10 bases agree with TRBD1. The DNA end lines up better with TRBJ2-7; the J call may be wrong. The CDR3 totals 14 residues. CDR1 is SGHTA and CDR2 is FQGNSA in the germline V gene. The CDR3 loop is CASSFSGTGAEQYF. In DNA, the CDR3 is TGTGCCAGCAGCTTTTCCGGGACAGGGGCCGAGCAGTACTTC.

The chain links TRBV9 to TRBJ2-4; D call uncertain. Germline values: CDR1 SGDLS, CDR2 YYNGEE. The CDR3 consists of 15 residues. The germline V and J ends were trimmed by 0 bases and 1 base, with 8 bases remaining between them. The CDR3 sequence is CASSVGFRAKNIQYF. CDR3 nucleotides: TGTGCCAGCAGCGTAGGGTTCCGGGCCAAAAACATTCAGTACTTC. Supplemented by reference TRBV9 and TRBJ2-4, the full variable domain reads DSGVTQTPKHLITATGQRVTLRCSPRSGDLSVYWYQQSLDQGLQFLIQYYNGEERAKGNILERFSAQQFPDLHSELNLSSLELGDSALYFCASSVGFRAKNIQYFGAGTRLSVL.

In its sample, this clonotype was seen a few times. The rearrangement joins TRBV6-2 or TRBV6-3 to TRBJ2-7, with 8 positions matching TRBD1. V gave up 6 bases and J gave up 4 bases; unmatched junction bases: 5. The CDR3 totals 13 residues. Germline V gene lookup returns CDR1 MNHEY and CDR2 SVGEGT. In DNA, the CDR3 is TGTGCCAGCAGACCTACAGGGGGTTACGAGCAGTACTTC. This encodes CASRPTGGYEQYF.

The rearrangement uses TRBV18 and TRBJ1-4; no definite D call. Germline CDR1 is KGHSH and CDR2 is LQKENI. This CDR3 is built from 13 residues. Trimming took off 5 bases at V and 4 bases at J, with 8 bases between the two ends. CDR3 loop: CASSTGINEKLFF. The CDR3, as DNA: TGTGCCAGCTCAACGGGGATTAATGAAAAACTGTTTTTT.

The table lists this clonotype with a few counts. This chain uses TRBV5-1 with TRBJ2-1; no definite D call. The length of the CDR3 is 13 residues. The V end lost 0 bases, the J end lost 9 bases, and 10 bases lay between the germline ends. CDR1 and CDR2 from the germline V gene are SGHRS and YFSETQ. CDR3 in amino acids: CASSLEPRREQFF. CDR3 coding DNA: TGCGCCAGCAGCTTGGAACCCCGCCGTGAGCAGTTCTTC. The full variable domain, in which reference TRBV5-1 and TRBJ2-1 provide the parts outside the CDR3, is KAGVTQTPRYLIKTRGQQVTLSCSPISGHRSVSWYQQTPGQGLQFLFEYFSETQRNKGNFPGRFSGRQFSNSRSEMNVSTLELGDSALYLCASSLEPRREQFFGPGTRLTVL.

About this clonotype itself: This could be a read error, since a much larger clone is one nucleotide away. For the CDR3, the DNA is TGTGCCAGCAGCTCCCTCGCAGGGGGTAATTCACCCCTCCACTTT. This gives the protein CASSSLAGGNSPLHF. The J gene is TRBJ1-6, the V gene TRBV7-6, with 7 bases identical to TRBD1. Germline lookup yields CDR1 SGHVS and CDR2 FNYEAQ. The CDR3 has 15 residues. Trimming cost V 4 bases and J 6 bases; bases outside gene matches: 6. Full variable domain (remainder filled in from reference TRBV7-6 and TRBJ1-6): GAGVSQSPRYKVTKRGQDVALRCDPISGHVSLYWYRQALGQGPEFLTYFNYEAQQDKSGLPNDRFSAERPEGSISTLTIQRTEQRDSAMYRCASSSLAGGNSPLHFGNGTRLTVT.

The chain links TRBV12-3 or TRBV12-4 to TRBJ2-1; D uncertain. This CDR3 has 11 amino acids. The germline V and J ends were trimmed by 1 base and 12 bases, with 7 bases remaining between them. The CDR3 region is CASSLGVAQFF. The CDR3 DNA is TGTGCCAGCAGTTTAGGGGTGGCGCAGTTCTTC.

The chain's CDR3 is CASSVGQGVEVTKNIQYF. Here the CDR3 DNA reads TGTGCCAGCAGCGTAGGCCAGGGGGTGGAAGTAACCAAAAACATTCAGTACTTC. The chain carries TRBV9 and TRBJ2-4; 7 nucleotides align to TRBD1. The J segment lost 2 bases and the V segment lost 0 bases, leaving 11 bases of the junction unmatched. The CDR3 length is 18 residues. Germline CDR1 reads SGDLS; CDR2 reads YYNGEE.

The V call is TRBV7-8, the J call TRBJ2-3; TRBD2 matches at 7 bases. From germline, CDR1 is SGHVS and CDR2 FQNEAQ. The CDR3 is made up of 17 amino acids. The J segment lost 0 bases and the V segment lost 2 bases, leaving 8 bases of the junction unmatched. The CDR3 region is CASSLPAGFSSTDTQYF. CDR3 coding DNA: TGTGCCAGCAGCTTACCAGCGGGGTTCTCTAGCACAGATACGCAGTATTTT.

This clonotype has just a few counts. The V gene is TRBV7-2, the J gene TRBJ1-5; D perhaps matches TRBD1 (6 bases). The V end was cut by 5 bases, the J end by 7 bases, with 12 bases between. Germline V gives CDR1 SGHTA, CDR2 FQGNSA. This CDR3 contains 13 residues. CDR3 nucleotide sequence: TGTGCCAGCAGCCGGAAACAGGGCCAGCCCCAGCATTTT. It is translated as CASSRKQGQPQHF.

The genes are TRBV2 and TRBJ2-3, with TRBD2 identical over 9 bases. Germline V lookup: CDR1 SNHLY, CDR2 FYNNEI. Losses at the gene ends were 4 bases for V and 1 base for J; bases not matched to a gene: 6. The CDR3 runs to 16 residues. CDR3: CASSGSSGVGTDTQYF. CDR3 DNA sequence: TGTGCCAGCAGTGGGTCTAGCGGGGTGGGCACAGATACGCAGTATTTT.

CDR3 in DNA: TGTGCCAGTATCCCGGGACAGGGTTACACCGGGGAGCTGTTTTTT. It codes for CASIPGQGYTGELFF. V gene TRBV6-5 combines with J gene TRBJ2-2; 9 bases are shared with TRBD1. V shed 9 bases and J 3 bases; nucleotides not matched to a gene: 8. The CDR3 is 15 residues long. Germline-derived CDR1 and CDR2 are MNHEY and SVGAGI.

The V and J genes are TRBV6-2 or TRBV6-3 and TRBJ2-6, with 10 bases identical to TRBD1. Germline V gives CDR1 MNHEY, CDR2 SVGEGT. The CDR3 runs to 20 residues. V lost 3 bases and J lost 0; bases outside the gene matches: 11. Here the CDR3 DNA reads TGTGCCAGCAGTTATCCACTCGGGACAGGGGCAAACTCTGGGGCCAACGTCCTGACTTTC. This translates into CASSYPLGTGANSGANVLTF.

V usage is TRBV9 and J usage is TRBJ1-1, with TRBD1 as a possible D gene (6 bases). The CDR3 spans 15 residues. V dropped 0 bases and J dropped 5 bases, with 14 bases sitting between them. CDR1 is SGDLS and CDR2 is YYNGEE in the germline V gene. CDR3 DNA sequence: TGTGCCAGCAGCGTAGTTGGGGGCAGGGAAACTGAAGCTTTCTTT. Its translation: CASSVVGGRETEAFF.